The 26 T cell receptor beta chains reported below all come from one sample, sequenced in a study of CD8+ T cells in alopecia areata. The authors extracted RNA and reverse transcribed it into cDNA as the sequencing template. Here immunoSEQ multiplex PCR was the method, and the copy in TCRdb shows in-frame clones only, minus some. The sample shows 30,000 to 35,000 clones, approximately 58% of them seen only once. The sample consisted of NKG2D-high CD8+ T cells sorted from blood. Source of these receptors: a human donor with alopecia areata.

The chain couples TRBV7-3 to TRBJ2-5, with 8 bases fitting TRBD1. V dropped 2 bases and J dropped 5; count of bases not matched to a gene: 4. The CDR3 runs to 14 residues. Germline V lookup: CDR1 SGHTA, CDR2 FQGTGA. For the CDR3, the DNA is TGTGCCAGCAGCTTATCAGGGGGCTTGGAGACCCAGTACTTC. It encodes CASSLSGGLETQYF.

This clone was observed a few times. The chain carries TRBV7-9 and TRBJ2-2, with TRBD2 matching 8 bases. Germline V gives CDR1 SEHNR, CDR2 FQNEAQ (reference sequence). V dropped 5 bases and J dropped 4; count of bases not matched to a gene: 6. This CDR3 comprises 15 residues. Here the CDR3 reads CASSVGTRGTGELFF. Here the CDR3 DNA reads TGTGCCAGCAGCGTAGGGACTAGAGGCACCGGGGAGCTGTTTTTT.

The chain combines TRBV13 with TRBJ2-6, with D hard to call. Germline V gives CDR1 PRHDT, CDR2 FYEKMQ (reference sequence). V was clipped by 5 bases and J by 2 bases, with 7 bases between them. The CDR3 contains 14 residues. The CDR3 DNA follows: TGTGCCAGCAGCGTCGAAACTGGGGCCAACGTCCTGACTTTC. Translating it yields CASSVETGANVLTF.

This chain uses TRBV7-9 with TRBJ2-2; possible D gene TRBD2, 7 bases. The germline CDR1 and CDR2 sequences are SEHNR and FQNEAQ (reference sequence). CDR3 length equals 17 residues. V dropped 5 bases and J dropped 0 bases, with 16 bases sitting between them. The CDR3 DNA sequence: TGTGCCAGCAGCCCCGGGGGGCTAGCGACGAACACCGGGGAGCTGTTTTTT. Its translation: CASSPGGLATNTGELFF.

The chain recombines TRBV7-9 with TRBJ2-5, with D maybe TRBD1 (6 bases). Deletions cut 5 bases from V and 5 bases from J, with 15 bases between. The germline V gene has CDR1 SEHNR and CDR2 FQNEAQ (reference sequence). This CDR3 is built from 14 residues. CDR3 loop: CASSKLQGGETQYF. The CDR3 DNA reads TGTGCCAGCAGCAAGCTACAGGGTGGGGAGACCCAGTACTTC.

This clone is a singleton in its sample. The genes are TRBV10-3 and TRBJ2-3, with a possible D match to TRBD1 (6 bases). CDR1 is ENHRY and CDR2 is SYGVKD in the germline V gene. The CDR3 is 14 amino acids. Trimming removed 6 bases from V and 0 bases from J, with 10 bases in between. CDR3 nucleotides: TGTGCCATCAGCCTAGGGACAAGCACAGATACGCAGTATTTT. As protein: CAISLGTSTDTQYF.

V usage is TRBV6-5 and J usage is TRBJ2-5; no clear D gene. This CDR3 has 14 amino acids. V was cut by 4 bases and J by 4 bases, with 13 bases left in between. Germline CDR1 is MNHEY and CDR2 is SVGAGI. CDR3 nucleotide sequence: TGTGCCAGCAGTTCCCAATACCCCGGAGAGACCCAGTACTTC. As protein: CASSSQYPGETQYF.

V gene TRBV19 combines with J gene TRBJ2-7; 8 positions agree with TRBD1. Per germline, CDR1 LNHDA and CDR2 SQIVND (reference sequence). The CDR3 is 15 residues long. V gave up 3 bases and J gave up 5 bases; unmatched junction bases: 9. The CDR3 loop reads CASSIYRGSANEQYF. CDR3 coding DNA: TGTGCCAGTAGTATTTACAGGGGGAGCGCTAACGAGCAGTACTTC.

V gene TRBV7-2 combines with J gene TRBJ2-7; D is possibly TRBD1 or TRBD2 (6 bases each). Trimming removed 0 bases from V and 2 bases from J, with 8 bases in between. Germline lookup yields CDR1 SGHTA and CDR2 FQGNSA. The length of the CDR3 is 14 residues. CDR3 residues: CASSLAGGTYEQYF. The CDR3 DNA reads TGTGCCAGCAGCTTAGCGGGGGGCACCTACGAGCAGTACTTC.

The V call is TRBV27, the J call TRBJ2-7; TRBD2 might be the D (5 bases). The CDR3 extends over 14 amino acids. Trimming left V 7 bases short and J 0 bases short, with 13 bases between. The germline V gene has CDR1 MNHEY and CDR2 SMNVEV (reference sequence). This CDR3 is CASTPGGYSYEQYF. The DNA for the CDR3 is TGTGCCAGCACTCCCGGCGGGTACTCCTACGAGCAGTACTTC.

This chain uses TRBV4-1 with TRBJ1-1, with D unresolved. The CDR3 contains 17 residues. Per germline, CDR1 MGHRA and CDR2 YSYEKL. V was clipped by 0 bases and J by 0 bases, with 14 bases between them. The DNA for the CDR3 is TGCGCCAGCAGCCAAGAGCCTCTAGCGGCCATGAACACTGAAGCTTTCTTT. Its protein is CASSQEPLAAMNTEAFF.

J is TRBJ2-7 and V is TRBV2, with no clear D. Germline V CDR1 and CDR2: SNHLY, FYNNEI. With 4 bases removed from V and 2 bases from J, the gap between germline ends came to 9 bases. The CDR3 totals 13 residues. The CDR3 protein is CASSGVRTYEQYF. CDR3 bases: TGTGCCAGCAGTGGGGTTCGGACCTACGAGCAGTACTTC.

The chain combines TRBV4-1 with TRBJ2-5; 8 bases align to TRBD2. The length of the CDR3 is 16 residues. Trimming at V came to 1 base and at J to 11 bases, leaving 15 bases not matched to a gene. Germline CDR1 reads MGHRA; CDR2 reads YSYEKL. The CDR3 sequence: CASSQGTGLGLREQYF. The CDR3 DNA follows: TGCGCCAGCAGCCAAGGAACGGGACTAGGACTACGGGAGCAGTACTTC.

The genes are TRBV9 and TRBJ2-7; 9 bases match TRBD1. The length of the CDR3 is 14 residues. Germline values: CDR1 SGDLS, CDR2 YYNGEE. Trimming cost V 4 bases and J 5 bases; bases outside gene matches: 7. The chain's CDR3 is CASSRTGVSDEQYF. In nucleotides, the CDR3 is TGTGCCAGCAGCCGGACAGGGGTAAGCGACGAGCAGTACTTC.

This clone was detected only a few times. The chain recombines TRBV4-3 with TRBJ2-1, with D perhaps given as TRBD1 or TRBD2 (5 bases each). Germline lookup yields CDR1 LGHNA and CDR2 YSLEER. V was cut by 5 bases and J by 4 bases, with 12 bases left in between. The CDR3 has 14 residues. The CDR3 nucleotides are TGCGCCAGCAGCTTGAGGGGCCGATACAATGAGCAGTTCTTC. Translation: CASSLRGRYNEQFF.

This clone was recorded a few times. V usage is TRBV19 and J usage is TRBJ1-2; no clear D. This CDR3 contains 9 residues. Germline CDR1 reads LNHDA; CDR2 reads SQIVND (reference sequence). Trimming left V 11 bases short and J 8 bases short, with 9 bases between. Written as DNA, the CDR3 is TGTGCCGGAGGACGGGGCTACACCTTC. Protein sequence: CAGGRGYTF.

This rearrangement joins TRBV11-2 to TRBJ1-1; a possible D gene is TRBD1 (5 bases). Trimming took off 5 bases at V and 0 bases at J, with 19 bases between the two ends. This CDR3 comprises 17 residues. The germline CDR1 and CDR2 sequences are SGHAT and FQNNGV. CDR3 DNA sequence: TGTGCCAGCAGCACCTTGGGGGTGCGGTCTATGAACACTGAAGCTTTCTTT. The encoded protein is CASSTLGVRSMNTEAFF.

V gene TRBV6-5 combines with J gene TRBJ2-1; D call uncertain. CDR1 is MNHEY, CDR2 SVGAGI, per germline. V was pared by 0 bases and J by 6 bases, with 9 bases between. The CDR3 sequence is 14 residues long. The CDR3 bases are TGTGCCAGCAGTTACTCAGGAGAGTTCAATGAGCAGTTCTTC. Translation: CASSYSGEFNEQFF.

V is TRBV27 and J is TRBJ2-7, with D possibly TRBD2 on 5 matching bases. In germline, CDR1 is MNHEY, CDR2 SMNVEV (reference sequence). The CDR3 is 15 residues long. The V gene lost 6 bases and the J gene lost 3 bases, with 18 bases spanning the gap. The CDR3 reads CASSPPGSELYEQYF. DNA for the CDR3: TGTGCCAGCAGCCCCCCCGGTAGCGAGCTCTACGAGCAGTACTTC.

This clone showed up just a few times. The genes are TRBV12-5 and TRBJ2-7; D unclear. CDR3 length equals 11 residues. V lost 5 bases and J lost 5, with 7 bases in between. From germline, CDR1 is LGHNT and CDR2 FRNRAP. The CDR3 protein is CASGRGDEQYF. The CDR3 nucleotides read TGTGCTAGTGGTCGAGGAGACGAGCAGTACTTC. The full variable domain, its missing parts supplied by reference TRBV12-5 and TRBJ2-7, is DARVTQTPRHKVTEMGQEVTMRCQPILGHNTVFWYRQTMMQGLELLAYFRNRAPLDDSGMPKDRFSAEMPDATLATLKIQPSEPRDSAVYFCASGRGDEQYFGPGTRLTVT.

A note on this clone: Mismatch with germline at one junction end may stem from a read error. The genes are TRBV27 and TRBJ2-7; no definite D call. From germline, CDR1 is MNHEY and CDR2 SMNVEV (reference sequence). The CDR3 sequence is 15 residues long. Here the CDR3 reads CASTLSAGTPYEQYF. The CDR3 DNA reads as TGTGCCAGCACTTTATCGGCAGGCACTCCCTACGAGCAGTACTTC.

This clone was detected a few times. The chain combines TRBV29-1 with TRBJ1-2; 8 nucleotides agree with TRBD1. The CDR3 is 14 residues long. V lost 7 bases to trimming and J lost 2 bases; unmatched junction nucleotides: 9. CDR1 and CDR2 from the germline V gene are SQVTM and ANQGSEA. The CDR3 region has the DNA TGCAGCGCCTTGACAGGGGAGGAAAACTATGGCTACACCTTC. The encoded protein is CSALTGEENYGYTF.

In this sample, this clone turned up a few times. The chain carries TRBV19 and TRBJ2-7; 10 bases are a match to TRBD1. CDR1 is LNHDA and CDR2 is SQIVND in the germline V gene (reference sequence). V shed 6 bases and J 2 bases; nucleotides not matched to a gene: 7. This CDR3 region has 15 residues. CDR3 nucleotide sequence: TGTGCCAGTAGCGAGACCGGGACAGGGGCCTACGAGCAGTACTTC. Amino acid sequence: CASSETGTGAYEQYF.

The V and J genes are TRBV7-9 and TRBJ2-1; TRBD1 is a possible D gene (5 bases). The CDR3 is made up of 15 amino acids. Trimming stripped 8 bases from V and 0 bases from J, with 14 bases between. Germline V gene lookup returns CDR1 SEHNR and CDR2 FQNEAQ (reference sequence). CDR3 DNA: TGTGCCAGCCTCAAGACAGTGAGCTCCTACAATGAGCAGTTCTTC. Translation gives CASLKTVSSYNEQFF.

The J gene is TRBJ2-1, the V gene TRBV27; D gene unclear. Trimming shortened V by 3 bases and J by 4 bases, and 1 base separated the two germline ends. Looked up from germline, CDR1 is MNHEY and CDR2 is SMNVEV (reference sequence). The CDR3 has 11 residues. The CDR3 is CASSFYNEQFF. CDR3 sequence (DNA): TGTGCCAGCAGTTTTTACAATGAGCAGTTCTTC.

V gene TRBV28 combines with J gene TRBJ1-2; D is uncertain. The V gene lost 4 bases and the J gene lost 1 base, with 13 bases spanning the gap. The CDR3 has 15 residues. Germline lookup yields CDR1 MDHEN and CDR2 SYDVKM. This CDR3 reads CASSSRLWVNYGYTF. The CDR3 DNA reads as TGTGCCAGCAGTTCCCGTTTGTGGGTTAACTATGGCTACACCTTC.